One and the same sample provided the 14 T cell receptor beta chains below, sequenced in a study of blood T cell repertoires in COVID-19. Sequencing used immunoSEQ multiplex PCR; TCRdb keeps in-frame clones, though not all of them. This table holds approximately 19,000 clones, 88% found once. The sample consisted of peripheral blood. The origin of the receptors is a human donor in a cohort sampled during active COVID-19.

V gene TRBV11-1 combines with J gene TRBJ1-2; unclear D gene. The CDR3 runs to 13 residues. The germline V and J ends were trimmed by 9 bases and 2 bases, with 13 bases remaining between them. The germline V gene encodes CDR1 SGHAT and CDR2 FQDESV (reference sequence). CDR3 sequence reads: CASGAGENYGYTF. DNA for the CDR3: TGTGCCAGTGGTGCGGGTGAGAACTATGGCTACACCTTC.

The chain employs TRBV5-1 and TRBJ2-7, with TRBD1 matching 9 bases. Germline CDR1 reads SGHRS; CDR2 reads YFSETQ. Trimming at V came to 2 bases and at J to 0 bases, leaving 6 bases not matched to a gene. The length of the CDR3 is 16 residues. CDR3 DNA sequence: TGCGCCAGCAGCTTATCACCGGGACAGGGCTCCTACGAGCAGTACTTC. This gives the protein CASSLSPGQGSYEQYF. The full variable domain, rest sourced from reference TRBV5-1 and TRBJ2-7, is KAGVTQTPRYLIKTRGQQVTLSCSPISGHRSVSWYQQTPGQGLQFLFEYFSETQRNKGNFPGRFSGRQFSNSRSEMNVSTLELGDSALYLCASSLSPGQGSYEQYFGPGTRLTVT.

The chain couples TRBV5-4 to TRBJ2-6, with 7 bases fitting TRBD2. The length of the CDR3 is 15 residues. Germline trimming cut 3 bases from V and 1 base from J; bases unmatched to any gene: 1. The V gene's germline CDR1 is SGHNT and CDR2 YYREEE (reference sequence). The DNA of the CDR3 is TGTGCCAGCAGCTCAGCGGGGTCTGGGGCCAACGTCCTGACTTTC. This gives the protein CASSSAGSGANVLTF.

The chain is built from TRBV7-9 and TRBJ2-2; the match to TRBD1 covers 8 bases. The CDR3 is made up of 17 amino acids. Germline lookup yields CDR1 SEHNR and CDR2 FQNEAQ (reference sequence). Trimming took 7 bases from V and 4 from J; bases not matched to a gene: 14. This chain's CDR3 is CASIIFSGGASTGELFF. In nucleotides, the CDR3 is TGTGCCAGCATCATTTTTTCAGGGGGCGCAAGCACCGGGGAGCTGTTTTTT.

By sample fraction, this clone is medium-sized. The V gene is TRBV5-4, the J gene TRBJ2-5; D possibly corresponds to TRBD1 (5 bases). The germline gives CDR1 SGHNT, CDR2 YYREEE (reference sequence). The CDR3 covers 16 residues. With 0 bases removed from V and 4 bases from J, the gap between germline ends came to 16 bases. CDR3 in DNA: TGTGCCAGCAGCTTGGCCTGGGCAGACCAGGGAGAGACCCAGTACTTC. Translating gives CASSLAWADQGETQYF.

This clone was counted a single time. The rearrangement uses TRBV29-1 and TRBJ1-1, with D maybe TRBD1 (5 bases). V lost 1 base, J lost 1 base, and 10 bases lay in between. The CDR3 spans 14 residues. Germline loops: CDR1 SQVTM, CDR2 ANQGSEA. The CDR3 nucleotides are TGCAGCGTTGAAGTTCAGGGCAAGAACACTGAAGCTTTCTTT. Amino acid sequence: CSVEVQGKNTEAFF.

The CDR3 bases are TGTGCCAGCAGTGATCCAACGGAGGGTGAAGCTTTCTTT. Residues: CASSDPTEGEAFF. This chain links TRBV2 with TRBJ1-1; D gene uncertain. V lost 3 bases, J lost 7 bases, and 12 bases lay in between. CDR1 SNHLY and CDR2 FYNNEI come from the germline V gene. CDR3 size: 13 residues. The full variable domain, its missing parts supplied by reference TRBV2 and TRBJ1-1, is EPEVTQTPSHQVTQMGQEVILRCVPISNHLYFYWYRQILGQKVEFLVSFYNNEISEKSEIFDDQFSVERPDGSNFTLKIRSTKLEDSAMYFCASSDPTEGEAFFGQGTRLTVV.

The J gene is TRBJ2-5, the V gene TRBV19, with TRBD2 matching 7 bases. V dropped 5 bases and J dropped 4; count of bases not matched to a gene: 13. This CDR3 comprises 16 residues. Germline values: CDR1 LNHDA, CDR2 SQIVND (reference sequence). CDR3 in amino acids: CASSPQKRGGGETQYF. Here the CDR3 DNA reads TGTGCCAGTAGTCCGCAGAAGCGCGGGGGAGGAGAGACCCAGTACTTC. Looking up the rest from reference TRBV19 and TRBJ2-5 gives the full variable domain: DGGITQSPKYLFRKEGQNVTLSCEQNLNHDAMYWYRQDPGQGLRLIYYSQIVNDFQKGDIAEGYSVSREKKESFPLTVTSAQKNPTAFYLCASSPQKRGGGETQYFGPGTRLLVL.

The genes are TRBV19 and TRBJ1-6, with 7 bases lining up with TRBD1. Germline V gene lookup returns CDR1 LNHDA and CDR2 SQIVND (reference sequence). Trimming at V came to 3 bases and at J to 7 bases, leaving 6 bases not matched to a gene. This CDR3 has 15 amino acids. Written as DNA, the CDR3 is TGTGCCAGTAGTATCACAGTAGGGGGCAATTCACCCCTCCACTTT. Amino acid sequence: CASSITVGGNSPLHF.

V is TRBV5-1 and J is TRBJ1-1; 10 bases are a match to TRBD1. The germline V gene encodes CDR1 SGHRS and CDR2 YFSETQ. Trimming removed 5 bases from V and 6 bases from J; junction bases left unmatched: 4. The CDR3 loop spans 13 amino acids. CDR3 region: CASSLTGGPEAFF. Written as DNA, the CDR3 is TGCGCCAGCAGTTTGACAGGGGGCCCTGAAGCTTTCTTT.

The chain joins TRBV7-8 to TRBJ1-1; unclear D gene. CDR3 length: 13 amino acids. V shed 2 bases and J shed 8 bases, with 12 bases lying between them. Germline V gives CDR1 SGHVS, CDR2 FQNEAQ. CDR3 region: CASSLIRGEEAFF. CDR3 DNA: TGTGCCAGCAGCTTAATTCGGGGAGAGGAAGCTTTCTTT.

CDR3 bases: TGTGCCAGCAGTTACAGTTTGGCCCAAGCTTTCTTT. It is translated as CASSYSLAQAFF. The chain has TRBV6-6 and TRBJ1-1; no clear D. The V gene lost 2 bases and the J gene lost 9 bases, with 10 bases spanning the gap. In germline, CDR1 is MNHNY, CDR2 SVGAGI (reference sequence). The CDR3 consists of 12 residues.

This clone appeared a single time. This chain joins TRBV6-2 or TRBV6-3 and TRBJ1-1; TRBD1 might be the D (5 bases). Germline V lookup: CDR1 MNHEY, CDR2 SVGEGT. CDR3 length equals 14 residues. Deletions cut 1 base from V and 3 bases from J, with 9 bases between. This chain's CDR3 is CASSYYRGDTEAFF. CDR3 DNA sequence: TGTGCCAGCAGTTACTATCGGGGGGACACTGAAGCTTTCTTT.

The V and J genes are TRBV6-4 and TRBJ1-1, with a tentative D call TRBD1 (6 bases). The CDR3 has 16 amino acids. Germline CDR1 is MRHNA and CDR2 is SNTAGT. The V end was cut by 5 bases, the J end by 0 bases, with 16 bases between. The CDR3 DNA sequence: TGTGCCAGCAGTACCGGGACACTCGGGATGAACACTGAAGCTTTCTTT. Residues: CASSTGTLGMNTEAFF.